The sample holds one count of the clone carrying this T cell receptor (beta chain). The entry originates in a study of OX40 agonist ivuxolimab in advanced cancers. At the level of the study: Two patients with cutaneous melanoma and one with hepatocellular carcinoma, three in total, showed partial responses.

The table came from immunoSEQ multiplex PCR; TCRdb's copy has only in-frame clones and leaves some out. The sample lists 60,000 to 80,000 clones, 85% to 90% occurring once. Germline V gene lookup returns CDR1 MNHEY and CDR2 SMNVEV (reference sequence). The CDR3 totals 15 residues. V trimming: 4 bases; J trimming: 2 bases; junction bases outside the gene matches: 6. This specimen was CD4+ or CD8+ T cells sorted from blood, taken in a trial of the OX40 agonist ivuxolimab. The TCR sequence derives from an adult with an advanced solid tumor such as melanoma, head and neck, liver or kidney cancer. The chain joins TRBV27 to TRBJ2-3; 7 nucleotides align to TRBD2. The CDR3 sequence: CASSSWTRTTDTQYF. Written as DNA, the CDR3 is TGTGCCAGCAGTTCATGGACTAGAACCACAGATACGCAGTATTTT.